These 8 T cell receptor beta chains originate from one sample sequenced in a study of blood T cell repertoires in COVID-19 (dated by TCRdb to 2019 to 2021). The library was made by the immunoSEQ multiplex PCR assay. TCRdb re-hosts the immuneACCESS table, in-frame sequences only. Its copies lack some clones; in the studies checked, an unresolved V gene accounts for under half of them, and the cause for the rest is not known. The sample contains about 170,000 clones, about four fifths of them found a single time. Approximately 7.7% of the sample is held by the ten biggest clonotypes. Sequences were obtained from peripheral blood. The source is a man aged 40-49 years who had recovered from COVID-19.

J is TRBJ2-4 and V is TRBV6-6; 8 bases align to TRBD1. V gave up 4 bases and J gave up 9 bases; unmatched junction bases: 14. This CDR3 is built from 16 residues. The germline V gene has CDR1 MNHNY and CDR2 SVGAGI (reference sequence). The CDR3 reads CASSFPSRGRSSIQYF. CDR3 in DNA: TGTGCCAGCAGTTTTCCTTCCAGGGGGCGAAGTAGCATTCAGTACTTC.

V usage is TRBV24-1 and J usage is TRBJ1-2, with TRBD1 identical over 7 bases. Germline V lookup: CDR1 KGHDR, CDR2 SFDVKD. This CDR3 spans 14 amino acids. The ends lost 3 bases at V and 4 bases at J; junction bases unmatched: 4. DNA for the CDR3: TGTGCCACCAGTGATCGGGACAGACTCTATGGCTACACCTTC. This translates into CATSDRDRLYGYTF.

The chain is built from TRBV7-2 and TRBJ2-7; 9 nucleotides line up with TRBD2. J was trimmed by 6 bases and V by 7 bases; bases with no gene match: 13. This CDR3 region has 15 residues. Germline CDR1 reads SGHTA; CDR2 reads FQGNSA. The CDR3 spells CASTGYSGSFGEQYF. CDR3 in DNA: TGTGCCAGCACCGGATATAGCGGGAGCTTTGGCGAGCAGTACTTC.

The V gene is TRBV5-4, the J gene TRBJ1-4; 11 bases align to TRBD1. V trimming: 4 bases; J trimming: 8 bases; junction bases outside the gene matches: 7. The CDR3 runs 15 residues. Germline V gene sequence: CDR1 SGHNT, CDR2 YYREEE (reference sequence). The CDR3 DNA reads as TGTGCCAGCAGCGGAGGACAGGGGGCAAGGGAAAAACTGTTTTTT. This sequence encodes CASSGGQGAREKLFF.

The chain carries TRBV15 and TRBJ2-7; 12 nucleotides agree with TRBD2. The germline gives CDR1 LNHNV, CDR2 YYDKDF (reference sequence). V trimming: 1 base; J trimming: 2 bases; junction bases outside the gene matches: 0. The CDR3 consists of 15 residues. As DNA, the CDR3 is TGTGCCACCAGCAGAGGACTAGCGGGGGCCTACGAGCAGTACTTC. It is translated as CATSRGLAGAYEQYF.

The chain links TRBV7-9 to TRBJ2-4; TRBD2 might be the D (5 bases). The CDR3 runs 14 residues. Trimming pared 4 bases from V and 4 bases from J, leaving 11 bases between. Germline-derived CDR1 and CDR2 are SEHNR and FQNEAQ (reference sequence). CDR3 DNA: TGTGCCAGCAGCTCTATTTCGGGGAAAAACATTCAGTACTTC. Translating gives CASSSISGKNIQYF.

V gene TRBV9 combines with J gene TRBJ1-4; D call uncertain. There are 16 residues in the CDR3. V lost 4 bases to trimming and J lost 0 bases, with 13 bases between them. Germline lookup yields CDR1 SGDLS and CDR2 YYNGEE. In DNA, the CDR3 is TGTGCCAGCAGCCAAGGAGGGTATGCAACTAATGAAAAACTGTTTTTT. As protein: CASSQGGYATNEKLFF.

The chain employs TRBV19 and TRBJ1-4, with 7 bases aligning to TRBD1. Trimming took 7 bases from V and 6 from J; bases not matched to a gene: 5. The CDR3 is 13 amino acids. The germline V gene has CDR1 LNHDA and CDR2 SQIVND (reference sequence). Here the CDR3 reads CASIGQGDEKLFF. CDR3 nucleotides: TGTGCCAGTATCGGTCAGGGGGATGAAAAACTGTTTTTT.